This T cell receptor (beta chain) was obtained from a study of cytomegalovirus exposure and HLA in healthy donors. V lost 6 bases, J lost 9 bases, and 15 bases lay in between. The CDR3 spans 13 residues. CDR1 is MNHEY, CDR2 SVGAGI, per germline. The table lists this clone with a few counts. What it recognizes is unknown. Findings and caveats of the study: The majority of TCR sequences were rare, yet some public TCRs appeared in many donors.

Primers: 60 Vbeta forward and 13 Jbeta reverse. TCRdb keeps only in-frame clones here, not all; method: immunoSEQ multiplex PCR. The sample has about 140,000 clones, roughly 80% seen once. The sequenced sample was PBMCs. The TCR comes from a woman between 40 and 55 years old in good health and CMV-seropositive. The gene calls are TRBV6-5 and TRBJ1-5; D call uncertain. As DNA, the CDR3 is TGTGCCAGCAGCCAGGAACGTGATTTGCCCCAGCATTTT. Translating it yields CASSQERDLPQHF.